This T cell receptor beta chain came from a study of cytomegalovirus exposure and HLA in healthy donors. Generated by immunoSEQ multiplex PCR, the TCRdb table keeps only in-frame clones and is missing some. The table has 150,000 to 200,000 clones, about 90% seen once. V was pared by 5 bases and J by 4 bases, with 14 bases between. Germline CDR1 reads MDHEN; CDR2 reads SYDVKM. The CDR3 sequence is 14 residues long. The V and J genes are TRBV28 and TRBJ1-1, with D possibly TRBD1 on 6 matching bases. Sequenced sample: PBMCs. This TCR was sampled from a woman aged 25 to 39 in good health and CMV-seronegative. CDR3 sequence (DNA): TGTGCCAGCAGTATGGTGGGGGCTACCACTGAAGCTTTCTTT. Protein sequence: CASSMVGATTEAFF.